A selection of T cell receptor beta chains follows, all from one sample in a study of CD4 T cells in relation to SARS-CoV-2 and coronaviruses. Data came from immunoSEQ multiplex PCR; TCRdb stores just in-frame clones and leaves some out. The table shows about 35,000 clones, with 77% occurring only once. These receptors' antigens are unknown. Sequenced sample: memory CD4+ T cells from PBMCs, cultured in vitro. These receptors came from an adult with COVID-19. Each CDR3 is given with its conserved first and last residue. A D gene is named only where the DNA matches it firmly. Clone sizes are given selectively: once, few, many, or a class where the clone is expanded.

>.|TRBJ2-3|.|TRBV6-1
TGTGCCAGCAGTGAATGGGGCACAGATACGCAGTATTTT
CASSEWGTDTQYF
>.|TRBJ2-7|TRBD2|TRBV15
TGTGCCACCAGCCGACTAGCGCCCTTGGGTTTCGACGAGCAGTACTTC
CATSRLAPLGFDEQYF
>.|TRBJ2-3|.|TRBV6-2/TRBV6-3
TGTGCCAGCAGTGCTACATTTATGAGGTCAGATACGCAGTATTTT
CASSATFMRSDTQYF
>.|TRBJ2-1|.|TRBV3-1/TRBV3-2
TGTGCCAGCAGCCAGTCCGGGACGGACAATGAGCAGTTCTTC
CASSQSGTDNEQFF
>.|TRBJ2-7|.|TRBV1
TGCACCAGCAGCCAAGATTACGGAGGCCTTACCTACGAGCAGTACTTC
CTSSQDYGGLTYEQYF
>few|TRBJ2-1|TRBD2|TRBV19
TGTGCCAGTCGTTTAGCGGGGAAACGCAATGAGCAGTTCTTC
CASRLAGKRNEQFF
>.|TRBJ2-3|TRBD2|TRBV2
TGTGCCAGCAGTTTAAGAGCGGGAGTCACAGATACGCAGTATTTT
CASSLRAGVTDTQYF
>.|TRBJ2-3|TRBD2|TRBV7-6
TGTGCCAGCAGCTTGACTAGCGGGAGCACAGATACGCAGTATTTT
CASSLTSGSTDTQYF
>.|TRBJ2-5|TRBD2|TRBV2
TGTGCCAGCAATTCCCAGGGCTCGGGGGGAGGGACCCAGTACTTC
CASNSQGSGGGTQYF
>.|TRBJ2-7|TRBD2|TRBV7-6
TGTGCCAGCAGCTTAAACTCGGGGGGACCCTACGAGCAGTACTTC
CASSLNSGGPYEQYF
>few|TRBJ2-1|.|TRBV9
TGTGCCAGCAGCGGCCACATGGGGTACAATGAGCAGTTCTTC
CASSGHMGYNEQFF
>medium-sized|TRBJ2-1|TRBD2|TRBV5-1
TGCGCCAGCAGTGCCTGGACTAGCGGGATTTACAATGAGCAGTTCTTC
CASSAWTSGIYNEQFF
>.|TRBJ2-7|.|TRBV27
TGTGCCAGCAGTTTTGGTGGGGGGAATCCCTACGAGCAGTACTTC
CASSFGGGNPYEQYF
>.|TRBJ2-7|.|TRBV2
TGTGCCAGCAGTGATGGGTCAGGGGTTCGCTACGAGCAGTACTTC
CASSDGSGVRYEQYF
>.|TRBJ2-1|.|TRBV21-1
TGTGCCAGCAGCAAAGAACAAGACGGGGCGAGCTCCTACAATGAGCAGTTCTTC
CASSKEQDGASSYNEQFF
>.|TRBJ2-3|.|TRBV5-4
TGTGCCAGCAGCGGAAGGGAAGGGGGCCGGGGGGATACGCAGTATTTT
CASSGREGGRGDTQYF
>few|TRBJ2-7|.|TRBV7-2
TGTGCCAGCAGGTGGGGTCTCTACGAGCAGTACTTC
CASRWGLYEQYF
>.|TRBJ2-5|TRBD2|TRBV11-2
TGTGCCAGTCGACTGGGGGGGGTATTACAAGAGACCCAGTACTTC
CASRLGGVLQETQYF
>.|TRBJ2-3|.|TRBV7-3
TGTGCCAGCAGCACCCGGGACGGGCCGCAGTATTTT
CASSTRDGPQYF
>once|TRBJ1-4|.|TRBV4-1
TGCGCCAGCAGCCATGGGGGGGTCCTAAATGAAAAACTGTTTTTT
CASSHGGVLNEKLFF
>.|TRBJ2-1|TRBD1|TRBV18
TGTGCCAGCTCACCGACAGGGGACAATGAGCAGTTCTTC
CASSPTGDNEQFF
>.|TRBJ1-2|TRBD1|TRBV10-1
TGCGCCAGCAGTGGACCCGGGACAGGGGATGGCTACACCTTC
CASSGPGTGDGYTF
>.|TRBJ1-2|.|TRBV5-5
TGTGCCAGCAGCCCTTTAGCTAACTATGGCTACACCTTC
CASSPLANYGYTF
>.|TRBJ2-6|.|TRBV24-1
TGTGCCACCAGTGACCTCTCTGGGGCCAACGTCCTGACTTTC
CATSDLSGANVLTF
>few|TRBJ2-2|TRBD2|TRBV6-4
TGTGCCAGCAGTGACTCGACTAGCGGGGACACCGGGGAGCTGTTTTTT
CASSDSTSGDTGELFF
>once|TRBJ2-1|.|TRBV6-5
TGTGCCAGCAGTCCTCGGCGGTTCCCCTACAATGAGCAGTTCTTC
CASSPRRFPYNEQFF
>few|TRBJ1-3|.|TRBV30
TGTGCCTGGAGTGTTGGAAACACCATATATTTT
CAWSVGNTIYF
>.|TRBJ2-7|.|TRBV14
TGTGCCAGCAGCCAGAGCCTAGGGTCCTACGAGCAGTACTTC
CASSQSLGSYEQYF
>.|TRBJ1-1|TRBD1|TRBV29-1
TGCAGCGTACTGAGGGGGGGAATACAGGGGTGGAACACTGAAGCTTTCTTT
CSVLRGGIQGWNTEAFF